This entry features one T cell receptor (beta chain) sequence. The target antigen is unknown. These data come from a study of cytomegalovirus exposure and HLA in healthy donors. With 60 Vbeta and 13 Jbeta primers, the PCR was carried out. The assay was immunoSEQ multiplex PCR, and TCRdb's table has in-frame clones only and misses some. The data contain more than 150,000 clones, 78% of them singletons. The study's findings and limits: The authors reported that TCR beta sequences could predict HLA-A and HLA-B alleles. These predictions were accurate for most subjects in the first cohort.

Germline lookup yields CDR1 LNHDA and CDR2 SQIVND (reference sequence). The CDR3 totals 12 residues. V lost 7 bases to trimming and J lost 5 bases, with 11 bases between them. The sequencing input was PBMCs. This rearrangement joins TRBV19 to TRBJ1-1; D call uncertain. This TCR came from a male donor in good health and CMV-seronegative. This chain's CDR3 is CASNDLGTEAFF. The CDR3 bases are TGTGCCAGTAATGACCTCGGGACTGAAGCTTTCTTT.